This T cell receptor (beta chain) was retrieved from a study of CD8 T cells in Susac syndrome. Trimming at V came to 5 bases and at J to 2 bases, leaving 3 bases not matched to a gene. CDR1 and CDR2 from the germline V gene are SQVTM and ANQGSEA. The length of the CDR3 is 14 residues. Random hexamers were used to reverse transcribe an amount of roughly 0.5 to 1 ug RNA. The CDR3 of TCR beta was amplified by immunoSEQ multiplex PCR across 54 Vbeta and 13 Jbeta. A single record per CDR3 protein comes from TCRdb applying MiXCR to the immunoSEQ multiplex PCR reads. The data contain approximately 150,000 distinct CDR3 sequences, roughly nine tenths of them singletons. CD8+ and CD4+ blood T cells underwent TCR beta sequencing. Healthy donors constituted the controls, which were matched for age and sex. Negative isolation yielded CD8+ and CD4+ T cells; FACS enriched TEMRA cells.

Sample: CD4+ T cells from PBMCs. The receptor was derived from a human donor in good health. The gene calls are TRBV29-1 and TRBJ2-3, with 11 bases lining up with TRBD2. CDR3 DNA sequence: TGCAGCGTTCGACTAGCGGGGACCACAGATACGCAGTATTTT. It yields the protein CSVRLAGTTDTQYF.